The entry below describes one T cell receptor (beta chain). Its antigen remains unidentified. The sample comes from a study of cytomegalovirus exposure and HLA in healthy donors. Study-wide background: Earlier, 95 million to 120 million unique TCR beta sequences were recovered from around 190 million T cells by an analysis. Whole-study findings and limits: One variant, a missense change in DCLRE1C, was linked in a later analysis to TCR beta V- and J-gene trimming.

Donors were ostensibly healthy at sampling, although undocumented immune exposures were probable. This CDR3 comprises 16 residues. Between the trimmed V and J ends, which lost 2 bases and 2 bases, there was a span of 13 bases. In germline, CDR1 is MNHEY, CDR2 SMNVEV (reference sequence). In the PCR, 60 Vbeta and 13 Jbeta primers were used. Clones were read by immunoSEQ multiplex PCR, and TCRdb kept only the in-frame ones, dropping some. Of 200,000 to 250,000 clones listed, about 70% were seen once; the top ten hold 1.8%. The source is a woman aged 30 to 39 in good health and CMV-seronegative. J is TRBJ1-5 and V is TRBV27; a possible D gene is TRBD1 (6 bases). What was sequenced was PBMCs. The DNA for the CDR3 is TGTGCCAGCAGTTTACGGGGGGCATTTGGCAATCAGCCCCAGCATTTT. This gives the protein CASSLRGAFGNQPQHF.